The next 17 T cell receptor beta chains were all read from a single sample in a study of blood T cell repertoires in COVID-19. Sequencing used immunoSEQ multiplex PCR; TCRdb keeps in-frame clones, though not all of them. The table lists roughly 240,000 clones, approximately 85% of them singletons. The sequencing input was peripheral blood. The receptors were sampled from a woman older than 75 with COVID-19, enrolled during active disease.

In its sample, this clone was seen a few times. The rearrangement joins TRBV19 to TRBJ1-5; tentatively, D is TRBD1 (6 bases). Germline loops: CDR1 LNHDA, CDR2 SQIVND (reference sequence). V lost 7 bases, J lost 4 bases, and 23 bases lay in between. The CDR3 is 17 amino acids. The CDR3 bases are TGTGCCAGTACCCCATCTCCCACAGGGACCTTAAATCAGCCCCAGCATTTT. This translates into CASTPSPTGTLNQPQHF.

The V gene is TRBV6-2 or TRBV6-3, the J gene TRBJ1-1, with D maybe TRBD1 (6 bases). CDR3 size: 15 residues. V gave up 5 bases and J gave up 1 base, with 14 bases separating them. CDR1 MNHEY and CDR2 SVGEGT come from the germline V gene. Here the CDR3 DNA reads TGTGCCAGCAGTGCCCACAGAGGGGGGAACACTGAAGCTTTCTTT. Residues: CASSAHRGGNTEAFF.

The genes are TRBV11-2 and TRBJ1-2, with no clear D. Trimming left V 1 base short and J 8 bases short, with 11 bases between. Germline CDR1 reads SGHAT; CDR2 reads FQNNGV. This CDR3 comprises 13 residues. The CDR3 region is CASSLGLAGGYTF. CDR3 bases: TGTGCCAGCAGCTTAGGTCTGGCAGGCGGCTACACCTTC.

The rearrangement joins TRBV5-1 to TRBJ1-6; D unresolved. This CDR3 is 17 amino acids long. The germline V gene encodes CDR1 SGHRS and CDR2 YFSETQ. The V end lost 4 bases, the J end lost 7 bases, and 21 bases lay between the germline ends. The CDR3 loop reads CASSLAVGLARNSPLHF. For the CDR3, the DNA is TGCGCCAGCAGCCTCGCGGTAGGCCTCGCGCGAAATTCACCCCTCCACTTT.

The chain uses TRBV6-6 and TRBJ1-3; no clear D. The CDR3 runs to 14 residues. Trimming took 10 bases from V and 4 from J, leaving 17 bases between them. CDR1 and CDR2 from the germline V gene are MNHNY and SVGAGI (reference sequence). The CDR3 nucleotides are TGTGCCACCGCGGCCCAAGCGATAGGAAACACCATATATTTT. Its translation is CATAAQAIGNTIYF.

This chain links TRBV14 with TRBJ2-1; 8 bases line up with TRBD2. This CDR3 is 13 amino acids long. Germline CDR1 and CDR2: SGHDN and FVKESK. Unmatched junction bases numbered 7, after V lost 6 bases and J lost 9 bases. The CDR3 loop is CASRAGATIEQFF. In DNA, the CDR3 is TGTGCCAGCAGAGCGGGGGCGACTATTGAGCAGTTCTTC.

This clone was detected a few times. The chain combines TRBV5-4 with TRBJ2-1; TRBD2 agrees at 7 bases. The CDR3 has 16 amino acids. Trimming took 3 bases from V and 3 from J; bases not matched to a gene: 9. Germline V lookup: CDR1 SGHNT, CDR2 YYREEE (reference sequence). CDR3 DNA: TGTGCCAGCAGCTCCTCAAGCGGGGAATTCTACAATGAGCAGTTCTTC. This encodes CASSSSSGEFYNEQFF. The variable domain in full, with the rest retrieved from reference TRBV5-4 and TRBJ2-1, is ETGVTQSPTHLIKTRGQQVTLRCSSQSGHNTVSWYQQALGQGPQFIFQYYREEENGRGNFPPRFSGLQFPNYSSELNVNALELDDSALYLCASSSSSGEFYNEQFFGPGTRLTVL.

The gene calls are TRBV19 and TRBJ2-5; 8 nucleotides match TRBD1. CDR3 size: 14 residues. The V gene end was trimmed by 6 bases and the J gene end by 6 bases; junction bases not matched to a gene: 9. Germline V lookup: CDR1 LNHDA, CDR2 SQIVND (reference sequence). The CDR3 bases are TGTGCCAGTAGGGAAGACAGGGGTGGAAAGACCCAGTACTTC. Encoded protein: CASREDRGGKTQYF.

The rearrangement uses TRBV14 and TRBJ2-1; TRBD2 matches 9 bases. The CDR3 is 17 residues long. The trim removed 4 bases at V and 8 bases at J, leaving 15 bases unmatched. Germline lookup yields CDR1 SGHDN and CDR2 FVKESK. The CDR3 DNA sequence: TGTGCCAGCAGCCGTCTCCCCGGGACTAGCTTTAACGATGAGCAGTTCTTC. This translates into CASSRLPGTSFNDEQFF.

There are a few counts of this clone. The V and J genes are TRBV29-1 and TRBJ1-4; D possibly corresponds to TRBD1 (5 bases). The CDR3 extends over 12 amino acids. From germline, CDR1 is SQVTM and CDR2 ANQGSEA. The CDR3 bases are TGCACTGCGGACAACGGGAGTGAAAAACTGTTTTTT. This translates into CTADNGSEKLFF. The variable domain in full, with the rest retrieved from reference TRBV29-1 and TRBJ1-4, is SAVISQKPSRDICQRGTSLTIQCQVDSQVTMMFWYRQQPGQSLTLIATANQGSEATYESGFVIDKFPISRPNLTFSTLTVSNMSPEDSSIYLCTADNGSEKLFFGSGTQLSVL.

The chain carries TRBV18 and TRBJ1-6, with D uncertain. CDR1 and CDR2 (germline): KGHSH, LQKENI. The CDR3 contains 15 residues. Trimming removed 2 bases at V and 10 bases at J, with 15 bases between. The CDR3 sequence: CASSPAEGYSSPLHF. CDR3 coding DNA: TGTGCCAGCTCACCAGCCGAGGGTTATTCATCACCCCTCCACTTT.

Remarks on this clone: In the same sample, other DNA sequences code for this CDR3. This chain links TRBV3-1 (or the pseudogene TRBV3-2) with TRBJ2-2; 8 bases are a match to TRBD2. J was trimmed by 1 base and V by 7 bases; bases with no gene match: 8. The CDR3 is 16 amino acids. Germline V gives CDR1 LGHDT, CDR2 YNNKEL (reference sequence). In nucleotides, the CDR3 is TGTGCCAGCACCCTCCGGGCGGGGGGGAACACCGGGGAGCTGTTTTTT. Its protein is CASTLRAGGNTGELFF.

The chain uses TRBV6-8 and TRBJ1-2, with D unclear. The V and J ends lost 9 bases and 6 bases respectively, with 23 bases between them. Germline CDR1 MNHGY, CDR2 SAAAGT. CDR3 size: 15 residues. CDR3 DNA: TGTGCCAGTAGACCGGGGAGTTTTGGGGAAAATGGCTACACCTTC. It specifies CASRPGSFGENGYTF.

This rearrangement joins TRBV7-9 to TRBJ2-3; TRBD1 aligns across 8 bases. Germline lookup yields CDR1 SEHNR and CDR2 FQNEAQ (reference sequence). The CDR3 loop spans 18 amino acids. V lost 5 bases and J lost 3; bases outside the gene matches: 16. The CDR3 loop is CASSITKIGRGRTDTQYF. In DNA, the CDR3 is TGTGCCAGCAGCATTACTAAAATCGGCAGGGGGCGGACAGATACGCAGTATTTT. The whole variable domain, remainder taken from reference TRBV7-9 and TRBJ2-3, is DTGVSQNPRHKITKRGQNVTFRCDPISEHNRLYWYRQTLGQGPEFLTYFQNEAQLEKSRLLSDRFSAERPKGSFSTLEIQRTEQGDSAMYLCASSITKIGRGRTDTQYFGPGTRLTVL.

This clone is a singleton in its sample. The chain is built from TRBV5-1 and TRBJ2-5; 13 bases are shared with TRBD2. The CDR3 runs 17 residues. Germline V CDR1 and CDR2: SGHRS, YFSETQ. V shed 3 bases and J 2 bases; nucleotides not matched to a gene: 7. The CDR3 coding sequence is TGCGCCAGCAGCTCTGGACTAGCGGGGGCGGGGCAAGAGACCCAGTACTTC. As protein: CASSSGLAGAGQETQYF.

CDR3 nucleotides: TGCGCCAGCAGTGAGTCGGGCGATCGAAAGCAGTACGTC. The encoded protein is CASSESGDRKQYV. This chain joins TRBV10-2 and TRBJ2-7, with D unresolved. This CDR3 has 13 amino acids. Germline V gene sequence: CDR1 WSHSY, CDR2 SAAADI. V was pared by 0 bases and J by 8 bases, with 11 bases between.

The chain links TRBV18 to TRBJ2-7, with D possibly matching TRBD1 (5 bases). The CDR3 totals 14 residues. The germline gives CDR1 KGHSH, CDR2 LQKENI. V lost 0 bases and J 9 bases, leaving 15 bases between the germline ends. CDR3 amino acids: CASSPPERARGQYF. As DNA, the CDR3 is TGTGCCAGCTCACCACCAGAAAGGGCAAGGGGGCAGTACTTC.